These 18 T cell receptor beta chains share one sample of origin, sequenced in a study of blood T cell repertoires in COVID-19 (dated by TCRdb to the early 2020s). The library was produced with the immunoSEQ multiplex PCR assay. Entries here come from immuneACCESS through TCRdb and include only in-frame sequences with V and J called. Some clones fail to appear in such tables; in the studies checked, an unresolved V gene covers under half of the shortfall, and the cause of the remainder is unknown. The sample contains about 290,000 clones, just under 90% of them found a single time. The ten largest clones capture 8.5% to 14% of the sample. Input material: peripheral blood. Receptors originate from a woman aged 25-40 years with COVID-19, enrolled during active disease.

This clone came up a few times. The V call is TRBV5-1, the J call TRBJ1-5; no definite D call. Trimming pared 1 base from V and 2 bases from J, leaving 7 bases between. Germline values: CDR1 SGHRS, CDR2 YFSETQ. CDR3 length equals 14 residues. Here the CDR3 DNA reads TGCGCCAGCAGCTTGATGTCAGGCAATCAGCCCCAGCATTTT. Translating it yields CASSLMSGNQPQHF.

This clone was seen a single time. The chain recombines TRBV19 with TRBJ2-1; TRBD2 aligns across 7 bases. Germline values: CDR1 LNHDA, CDR2 SQIVND (reference sequence). With 3 bases clipped from V and 2 bases from J, the junction kept 4 bases outside the gene matches. This CDR3 contains 15 residues. The chain's CDR3 is CASSILGGTYNEQFF. The CDR3 coding sequence is TGTGCCAGTAGTATCTTGGGGGGGACCTACAATGAGCAGTTCTTC.

The chain joins TRBV5-1 to TRBJ2-7; 11 bases map to TRBD2. The V and J ends lost 4 bases and 5 bases, in that order; junction bases with no gene match: 5. In germline, CDR1 is SGHRS, CDR2 YFSETQ. This CDR3 is built from 14 residues. The CDR3: CASSVSGGANEQYF. CDR3 in DNA: TGCGCCAGCAGCGTTAGCGGGGGGGCCAACGAGCAGTACTTC. Combining the CDR3 with reference TRBV5-1 and TRBJ2-7 gives the whole variable domain KAGVTQTPRYLIKTRGQQVTLSCSPISGHRSVSWYQQTPGQGLQFLFEYFSETQRNKGNFPGRFSGRQFSNSRSEMNVSTLELGDSALYLCASSVSGGANEQYFGPGTRLTVT.

The CDR3 nucleotides are TGTGCCAGCAGTTTATGGAGGAGCCGATTATATAGCAATCAGCCCCAGCATTTT. It is translated as CASSLWRSRLYSNQPQHF. The chain employs TRBV28 and TRBJ1-5; D remains unclear. This CDR3 is built from 18 residues. The V and J ends lost 0 bases and 0 bases respectively, with 15 bases between them. Looked up from germline, CDR1 is MDHEN and CDR2 is SYDVKM.

The J gene is TRBJ1-2, the V gene TRBV15; TRBD1 agrees at 10 bases. Germline lookup yields CDR1 LNHNV and CDR2 YYDKDF (reference sequence). The trim removed 3 bases at V and 7 bases at J, leaving 8 bases unmatched. The CDR3 consists of 15 residues. In nucleotides, the CDR3 is TGTGCCACCAGCAGGCGACAGGGGGCCCTCATTGGCTACACCTTC. Translating it yields CATSRRQGALIGYTF. Looking up the rest from reference TRBV15 and TRBJ1-2 gives the full variable domain: DAMVIQNPRYQVTQFGKPVTLSCSQTLNHNVMYWYQQKSSQAPKLLFHYYDKDFNNEADTPDNFQSRRPNTSFCFLDIRSPGLGDTAMYLCATSRRQGALIGYTFGSGTRLTVV.

This rearrangement joins TRBV28 to TRBJ2-1; D call uncertain. The length of the CDR3 is 12 residues. Germline V gene data show CDR1 as MDHEN and CDR2 as SYDVKM. The germline V and J ends were trimmed by 9 bases and 5 bases, with 11 bases remaining between them. For the CDR3, the DNA is TGTGCCAGTAGAGCTAGTAACAATGAGCAGTTCTTC. Residues: CASRASNNEQFF.

The chain has TRBV14 and TRBJ1-1; no clear D. Germline loops: CDR1 SGHDN, CDR2 FVKESK. This CDR3 is built from 13 residues. Deletions cut 2 bases from V and 0 bases from J, with 4 bases between. CDR3 region: CASSQSVNTEAFF. Written as DNA, the CDR3 is TGTGCCAGCAGCCAATCCGTGAACACTGAAGCTTTCTTT.

As DNA, the CDR3 is TGTGCCATCAGTGCCATTAGCGGGGGGGCAGATGAGCAGTTCTTC. This gives the protein CAISAISGGADEQFF. This rearrangement joins TRBV10-3 to TRBJ2-1; 11 bases agree with TRBD2. J was trimmed by 8 bases and V by 4 bases; bases with no gene match: 7. Germline CDR1 is ENHRY and CDR2 is SYGVKD. The CDR3 spans 15 residues.

V gene TRBV19 combines with J gene TRBJ1-5, with 7 positions matching TRBD1. Germline V gene sequence: CDR1 LNHDA, CDR2 SQIVND (reference sequence). Unmatched junction bases numbered 11, after V lost 6 bases and J lost 6 bases. The CDR3 is 15 residues long. The CDR3 sequence is CASSPGQLRGQPQHF. CDR3 in DNA: TGTGCCAGTAGCCCGGGACAGCTACGGGGTCAGCCCCAGCATTTT.

The chain recombines TRBV5-6 with TRBJ1-3; maybe TRBD1 (5 bases). CDR1 and CDR2 from the germline V gene are SGHDT and YYEEEE. Trimming took 0 bases from V and 11 from J, leaving 12 bases between them. The CDR3 length is 13 residues. The CDR3 DNA follows: TGTGCCAGCAGCTTGGCAGGGATCGGCGCCATATATTTT. It yields the protein CASSLAGIGAIYF.

V usage is TRBV7-2 and J usage is TRBJ2-3, with 7 positions matching TRBD2. The CDR3 has 15 residues. Looked up from germline, CDR1 is SGHTA and CDR2 is FQGNSA. V trimming: 3 bases; J trimming: 0 bases; junction bases outside the gene matches: 3. This chain's CDR3 is CASSFTGGSTDTQYF. The DNA of the CDR3 is TGTGCCAGCAGCTTTACCGGGGGGAGCACAGATACGCAGTATTTT.

This rearrangement joins TRBV13 to TRBJ1-2; perhaps TRBD1 as D (6 bases). V was trimmed by 5 bases and J by 5 bases, leaving 12 bases between them. Germline V gene lookup returns CDR1 PRHDT and CDR2 FYEKMQ (reference sequence). CDR3 length equals 13 residues. This CDR3 reads CASSRGAIYGYTF. The CDR3, as DNA: TGTGCCAGCAGCCGGGGGGCGATTTATGGCTACACCTTC.

This clone came up once. The rearrangement links TRBV19 to TRBJ2-1; 7 bases are shared with TRBD1. The CDR3 totals 14 residues. J lost 4 bases, V lost 5 bases, and 5 bases had no gene match. Germline V gives CDR1 LNHDA, CDR2 SQIVND (reference sequence). The CDR3 spells CASSLTGAYNEQFF. The CDR3, as DNA: TGTGCCAGTAGTCTTACAGGGGCGTACAATGAGCAGTTCTTC.

The rearrangement links TRBV5-8 to TRBJ1-5, with D possibly being TRBD1 (6 bases). Trimming took 2 bases from V and 7 from J, leaving 13 bases between them. CDR1 SGHTS and CDR2 YDEGEE come from the germline V gene. This CDR3 region has 14 residues. CDR3 nucleotides: TGTGCCAGCAGCTTCTATACAGGGCCCCAGCCCCAGCATTTT. Amino acid sequence: CASSFYTGPQPQHF.

The rearrangement links TRBV4-2 to TRBJ2-2; perhaps TRBD2 as D (7 bases). The V end was cut by 4 bases, the J end by 0 bases, with 12 bases between. The CDR3 totals 16 residues. CDR1 and CDR2 (germline): LGHNA, YNFKEQ. CDR3 bases: TGTGCCAGCAGCCCTCAGGGGAGGGCGAACACCGGGGAGCTGTTTTTT. Its translation: CASSPQGRANTGELFF.

The chain carries TRBV19 and TRBJ1-1; weak D call: TRBD1 (5 bases). Germline V lookup: CDR1 LNHDA, CDR2 SQIVND (reference sequence). The CDR3 loop spans 13 amino acids. With 7 bases removed from V and 3 bases from J, the gap between germline ends came to 12 bases. Here the CDR3 DNA reads TGTGCCAGTAACCGGGGGTGGGACACTGAAGCTTTCTTT. It codes for CASNRGWDTEAFF.

J is TRBJ1-2 and V is TRBV30, with D possibly matching TRBD1 (5 bases). Trimming took 5 bases from V and 8 from J, leaving 15 bases between them. From germline, CDR1 is GTSNPN and CDR2 SVGIG (reference sequence). This CDR3 is 12 amino acids long. The chain's CDR3 is CAWAEVGGGYTF. The DNA of the CDR3 is TGTGCCTGGGCCGAAGTGGGGGGAGGCTACACCTTC.

The chain couples TRBV9 to TRBJ2-5, with TRBD1 matching over 9 bases. V dropped 0 bases and J dropped 5; count of bases not matched to a gene: 8. CDR1 and CDR2 from the germline V gene are SGDLS and YYNGEE. This CDR3 has 16 amino acids. CDR3 sequence: CASSVGQGVVKETQYF. CDR3 coding DNA: TGTGCCAGCAGCGTAGGACAGGGGGTCGTTAAGGAGACCCAGTACTTC.